This T cell receptor beta chain was captured in a study of T cells in Graves' hyperthyroidism and ophthalmopathy. Notes on the study in general: Peripheral blood also featured most of the thyroid clonotypes expanded above 0.001.

RNA transcripts were the template for amplifying TCR beta CDR3 regions. During a first-round RT-PCR of the TCR CDR3, the HTBI primer set was used. MiXCR, run by TCRdb on the multiplex PCR reads, gives a single entry per CDR3 protein. The table includes approximately 870,000 distinct CDR3 sequences, around 38% detected once. This CDR3 has 13 residues. Germline assignment: CDR1 ENHRY and CDR2 SYGVKD. To note about this clonotype: Its antigen is not known.

The chain is built from TRBV10-3 and TRBJ1-1, with 8 nucleotides matching TRBD1. The sequenced material came from blood. The receptor comes from a man aged 18 to 35 with Graves' hyperthyroidism. The CDR3 here is CARAGQVRTEAFF. The CDR3 bases are TGTGCTAGAGCGGGACAGGTCAGGACTGAAGCTTTCTTT.